The rows below give T cell receptor beta chains drawn from one sample of a study of cytomegalovirus exposure and HLA in healthy donors. The data were produced by immunoSEQ multiplex PCR, yet TCRdb's version contains in-frame clones alone and is incomplete. Here the sample spans 75,000 to 80,000 clones, over 70% being singletons. The sample was PBMCs. The source is a man aged 40-50 years in good health and CMV-seronegative. Each CDR3 is given without its conserved first and last residue.

cdr3_length | j_call | v_call | cdr3_aa
10 | TRBJ1-1 | TRBV5-8 | ASSFRYTEAF
14 | TRBJ2-3 | TRBV7-9 | AGQGAEGTSTDTQY
10 | TRBJ1-5 | TRBV18 | ASSSQDQPQH
11 | TRBJ2-3 | TRBV29-1 | SVLSGSTDTQY
12 | TRBJ2-6 | TRBV27 | ASSSISGANVLT
16 | TRBJ2-5 | TRBV7-6 | ASSPNGLAGFLGETQY
12 | TRBJ1-5 | TRBV6-6 | ASSAGTGNQPQH
10 | TRBJ2-1 | TRBV9 | ASSPPGLEQF
11 | TRBJ2-7 | TRBV10-3 | AISAGNMGEQY
13 | TRBJ2-1 | TRBV5-1 | ASSLGSGGRDEQF
13 | TRBJ2-1 | TRBV19 | ASSPGLAGAGEQF
13 | NA | TRBV25-1 | ASSELEAGGYEQY
13 | TRBJ2-6 | TRBV14 | ASATQGRGANVLT
10 | TRBJ1-3 | TRBV29-1 | SVDRGGNTIY
12 | TRBJ1-2 | TRBV6-5 | ASSHRDRVHGYT
10 | TRBJ2-5 | TRBV5-1 | ASSSPEETQY
12 | TRBJ1-1 | TRBV6-5 | ASSYIAGVSEAF
13 | TRBJ1-1 | TRBV6-5 | ASSYGRGAFTEAF
11 | TRBJ1-4 | TRBV6-5 | ASKDRSSEKLF
12 | TRBJ2-5 | TRBV5-1 | ASSLGREGETQY
11 | TRBJ2-7 | TRBV6-1 | AALAGFSYEQY
13 | TRBJ2-1 | TRBV5-1 | ASSLDVSGNNEQF
14 | TRBJ2-3 | TRBV21-1 | ASSNPKTHGTDTQY
9 | TRBJ2-7 | TRBV10-3 | ATQGQGEQY
11 | TRBJ2-1 | TRBV5-6 | ASSWDRAREQF
13 | TRBJ2-3 | TRBV5-1 | ASSFVSSGRDTQY
14 | TRBJ2-2 | TRBV5-6 | ASSLAGEVNTGELF
12 | TRBJ2-1 | TRBV5-1 | ASSPGGADNEQF
14 | TRBJ2-7 | TRBV4-2 | ASSQAGTGSSYEQY
14 | TRBJ2-1 | TRBV28 | ASTSLAGGPYNEQF
11 | TRBJ2-1 | TRBV2 | ASIRTSGNEQF
13 | TRBJ2-2 | TRBV7-9 | SSSLKTGNPGELF
10 | TRBJ2-5 | TRBV7-9 | SSSFNRETQY
10 | TRBJ1-6 | TRBV7-9 | ASSLAGGSLH
13 | TRBJ1-2 | TRBV19 | ASSTRDTSGYGYT
12 | TRBJ2-7 | TRBV6-5 | ASKQASKPYEQY
14 | TRBJ2-2 | TRBV5-1 | ASSLAKWERTGELF
14 | TRBJ1-5 | TRBV12-5 | ASGLILGPGGQPQH
14 | TRBJ1-2 | TRBV18 | ASSEEPGQGNYGYT
16 | TRBJ2-5 | TRBV5-1 | ATSELAGFGSPRETQY
12 | TRBJ2-7 | TRBV14 | ASSQAGGPREQY
12 | TRBJ1-2 | TRBV29-1 | SVEPTGTVYGYT
15 | TRBJ2-3 | TRBV19 | ASSSSNTGSYADTQY
13 | TRBJ2-7 | TRBV5-1 | ASSLESRGSYEQY
11 | TRBJ2-1 | TRBV7-2 | ASSRFGNNEQF
16 | TRBJ1-2 | TRBV10-3 | AISESTFLAGTNYGYT
12 | TRBJ2-7 | TRBV28 | ASSLTGQNYEQY
13 | TRBJ1-4 | TRBV6-1 | ASSPRDRMAEKLF
15 | TRBJ2-2 | TRBV5-6 | ASNNPRDRASSGELF
15 | TRBJ2-2 | TRBV4-2 | ASSQVQGPGGVGELF
14 | TRBJ2-3 | TRBV2 | ASSELAETPRDTQY
14 | TRBJ1-1 | TRBV5-1 | ASSLGPIEGRTEAF
13 | TRBJ2-7 | TRBV5-1 | ASSGASGNPYEQY
12 | TRBJ2-3 | TRBV5-1 | ASSPVAVTDTQY
10 | TRBJ2-1 | TRBV29-1 | SGSRDYNEQF